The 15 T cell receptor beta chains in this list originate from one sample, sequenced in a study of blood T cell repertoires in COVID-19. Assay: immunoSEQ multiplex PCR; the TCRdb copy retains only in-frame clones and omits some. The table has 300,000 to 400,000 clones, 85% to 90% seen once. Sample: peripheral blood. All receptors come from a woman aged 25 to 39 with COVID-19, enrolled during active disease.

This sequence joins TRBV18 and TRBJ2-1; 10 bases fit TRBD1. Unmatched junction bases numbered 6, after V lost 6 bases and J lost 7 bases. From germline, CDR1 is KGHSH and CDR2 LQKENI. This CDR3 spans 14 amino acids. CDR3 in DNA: TGTGCCAGCTCGCCGGGACAGGGGATGAATGAGCAGTTCTTC. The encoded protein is CASSPGQGMNEQFF.

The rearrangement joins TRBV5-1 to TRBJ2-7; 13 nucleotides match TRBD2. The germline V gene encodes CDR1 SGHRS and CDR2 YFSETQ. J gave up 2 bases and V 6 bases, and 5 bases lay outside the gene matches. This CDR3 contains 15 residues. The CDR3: CASMALAGGTYEQYF. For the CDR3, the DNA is TGCGCCAGCATGGCACTAGCGGGAGGGACCTACGAGCAGTACTTC. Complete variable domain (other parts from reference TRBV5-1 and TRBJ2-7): KAGVTQTPRYLIKTRGQQVTLSCSPISGHRSVSWYQQTPGQGLQFLFEYFSETQRNKGNFPGRFSGRQFSNSRSEMNVSTLELGDSALYLCASMALAGGTYEQYFGPGTRLTVT.

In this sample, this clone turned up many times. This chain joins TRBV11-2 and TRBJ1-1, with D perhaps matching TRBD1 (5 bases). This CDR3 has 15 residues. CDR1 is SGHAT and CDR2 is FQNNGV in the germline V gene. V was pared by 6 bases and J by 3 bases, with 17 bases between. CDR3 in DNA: TGTGCCAGCAGAGAAATTAAAGGGGTTTACACTGAAGCTTTCTTT. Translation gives CASREIKGVYTEAFF.

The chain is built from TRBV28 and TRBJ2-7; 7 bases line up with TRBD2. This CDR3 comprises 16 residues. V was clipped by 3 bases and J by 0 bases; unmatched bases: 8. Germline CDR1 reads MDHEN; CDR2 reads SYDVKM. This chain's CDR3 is CASSFHSASGSYEQYF. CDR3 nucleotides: TGTGCCAGCAGTTTCCATTCGGCTAGCGGCTCCTACGAGCAGTACTTC.

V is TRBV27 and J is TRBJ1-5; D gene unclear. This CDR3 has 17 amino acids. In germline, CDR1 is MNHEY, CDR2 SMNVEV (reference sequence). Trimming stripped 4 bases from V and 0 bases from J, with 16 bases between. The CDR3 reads CASSSRYPSYSNQPQHF. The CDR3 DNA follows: TGTGCCAGCAGTTCTAGGTACCCTTCCTATAGCAATCAGCCCCAGCATTTT.

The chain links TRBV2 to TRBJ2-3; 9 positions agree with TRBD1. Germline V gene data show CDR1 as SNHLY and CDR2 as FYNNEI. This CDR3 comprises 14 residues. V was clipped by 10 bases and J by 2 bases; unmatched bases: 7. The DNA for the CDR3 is TGTGCCATCCGGGACAGGGCCCTCACAGATACGCAGTATTTT. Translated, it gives CAIRDRALTDTQYF.

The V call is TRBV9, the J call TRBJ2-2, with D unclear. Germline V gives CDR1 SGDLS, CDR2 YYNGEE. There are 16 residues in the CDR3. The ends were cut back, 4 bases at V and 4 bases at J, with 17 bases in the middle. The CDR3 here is CASSLVDSPGTGELFF. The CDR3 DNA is TGTGCCAGCAGCCTGGTTGACTCACCGGGCACCGGGGAGCTGTTTTTT.

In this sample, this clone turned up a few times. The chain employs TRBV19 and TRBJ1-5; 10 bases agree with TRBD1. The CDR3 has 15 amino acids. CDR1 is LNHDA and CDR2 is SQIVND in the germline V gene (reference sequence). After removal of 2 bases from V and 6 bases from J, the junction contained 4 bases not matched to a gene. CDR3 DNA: TGTGCCAGTAGTATAAACGACAGGGGGCCTCAGCCCCAGCATTTT. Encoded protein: CASSINDRGPQPQHF.

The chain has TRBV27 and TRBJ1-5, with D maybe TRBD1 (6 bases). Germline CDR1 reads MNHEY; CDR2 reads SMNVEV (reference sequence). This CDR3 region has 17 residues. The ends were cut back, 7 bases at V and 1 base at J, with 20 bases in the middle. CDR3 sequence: CASTQSGQFRSNQPQHF. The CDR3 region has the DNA TGTGCCAGCACTCAGTCCGGACAGTTCAGGAGCAATCAGCCCCAGCATTTT.

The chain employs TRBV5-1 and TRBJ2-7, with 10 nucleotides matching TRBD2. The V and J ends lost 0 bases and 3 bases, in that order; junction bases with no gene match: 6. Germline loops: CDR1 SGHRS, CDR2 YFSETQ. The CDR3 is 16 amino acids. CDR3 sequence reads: CASSLAGSSGSYEQYF. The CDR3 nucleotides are TGCGCCAGCAGCTTGGCCGGGTCTAGCGGGAGCTACGAGCAGTACTTC. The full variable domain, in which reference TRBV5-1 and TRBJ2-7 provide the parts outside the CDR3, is KAGVTQTPRYLIKTRGQQVTLSCSPISGHRSVSWYQQTPGQGLQFLFEYFSETQRNKGNFPGRFSGRQFSNSRSEMNVSTLELGDSALYLCASSLAGSSGSYEQYFGPGTRLTVT.

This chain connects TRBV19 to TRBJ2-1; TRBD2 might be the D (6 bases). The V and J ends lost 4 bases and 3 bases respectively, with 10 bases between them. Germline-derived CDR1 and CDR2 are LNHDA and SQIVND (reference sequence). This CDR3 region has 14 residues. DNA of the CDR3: TGTGCCAGTAGTACTAGCGCGGACTACAATGAGCAGTTCTTC. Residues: CASSTSADYNEQFF.

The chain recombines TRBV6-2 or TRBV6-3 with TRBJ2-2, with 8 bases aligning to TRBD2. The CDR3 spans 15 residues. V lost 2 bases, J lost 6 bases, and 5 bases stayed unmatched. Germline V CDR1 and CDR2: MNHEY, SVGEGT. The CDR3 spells CASSYPGLAPGELFF. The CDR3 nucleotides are TGTGCCAGCAGTTACCCCGGACTAGCCCCCGGGGAGCTGTTTTTT.

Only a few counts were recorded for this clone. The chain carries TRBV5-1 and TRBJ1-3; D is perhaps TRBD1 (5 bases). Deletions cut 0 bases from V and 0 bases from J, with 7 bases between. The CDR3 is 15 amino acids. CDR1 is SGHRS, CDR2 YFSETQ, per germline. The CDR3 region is CASSLGQSSGNTIYF. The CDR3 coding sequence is TGCGCCAGCAGCTTGGGACAGAGCTCTGGAAACACCATATATTTT.

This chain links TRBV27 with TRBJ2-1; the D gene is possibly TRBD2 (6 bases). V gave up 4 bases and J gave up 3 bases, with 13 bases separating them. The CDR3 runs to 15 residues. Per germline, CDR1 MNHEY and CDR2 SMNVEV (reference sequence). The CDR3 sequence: CASSSDYPIYNEQFF. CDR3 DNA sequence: TGTGCCAGCAGTTCGGACTACCCAATCTACAATGAGCAGTTCTTC.

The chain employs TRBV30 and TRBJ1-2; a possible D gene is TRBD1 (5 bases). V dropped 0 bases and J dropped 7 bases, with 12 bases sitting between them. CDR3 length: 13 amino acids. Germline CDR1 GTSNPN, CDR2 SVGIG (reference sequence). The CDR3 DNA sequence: TGTGCCTGGAGTGTGGGGCTCCAGGCTGGCTACACCTTC. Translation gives CAWSVGLQAGYTF.